A selection of T cell receptor beta chains follows, all from one sample in a study of blood T cell repertoires in COVID-19. The repertoire was sequenced with immunoSEQ multiplex PCR; TCRdb's copy has only in-frame clones and lacks some. This sample yields 300,000 to 350,000 clones, of which 90% are seen a single time; roughly 3.9% belongs to the top ten. The sample consisted of PBMCs or T cells enriched from blood (not recorded which). Receptors originate from a woman aged 25 to 39 who had been exposed to COVID-19. Each CDR3 is given with its conserved first and last residue. The D gene is left open where the match is weak. The listing skips clone size in some rows; elsewhere it reads once, few, many or a size class.

V gene: TRBV5-1
clone size: -
J gene: TRBJ2-3
D gene: TRBD2
CDR3 protein: CASSALAGGQDTQYF
CDR3 DNA: TGCGCCAGCAGCGCACTAGCGGGGGGGCAAGATACGCAGTATTTT

V gene: TRBV27
clone size: -
J gene: TRBJ1-2
D gene: TRBD1
CDR3 protein: CASSSTVEDRGLGGYTF
CDR3 DNA: TGTGCCAGCAGTTCAACAGTAGAGGACAGGGGGTTGGGTGGCTACACCTTC

V gene: TRBV12-2
clone size: -
J gene: TRBJ2-6
D gene: -
CDR3 protein: CASRLGYREIAGANVLTF
CDR3 DNA: TGTGCAAGTCGCTTAGGTTACAGGGAAATCGCTGGGGCCAACGTCCTGACTTTC

V gene: TRBV5-1
clone size: -
J gene: TRBJ1-1
D gene: -
CDR3 protein: CASSLAGSPLAFF
CDR3 DNA: TGCGCCAGCAGCTTGGCCGGGTCTCCCCTAGCTTTCTTT

V gene: TRBV6-5
clone size: -
J gene: TRBJ1-6
D gene: -
CDR3 protein: CASLRDGGGNSPLHF
CDR3 DNA: TGTGCCAGCCTTAGGGATGGCGGGGGCAATTCACCCCTCCACTTT

V gene: TRBV9
clone size: -
J gene: TRBJ1-3
D gene: -
CDR3 protein: CASSVAYSGNTIYF
CDR3 DNA: TGTGCCAGCAGCGTAGCTTACTCTGGAAACACCATATATTTT

V gene: TRBV2
clone size: -
J gene: TRBJ1-6
D gene: TRBD1
CDR3 protein: CASSSSGTELHF
CDR3 DNA: TGTGCCAGCAGTTCGTCCGGGACAGAGCTCCACTTT

V gene: TRBV19
clone size: -
J gene: TRBJ2-6
D gene: TRBD1
CDR3 protein: CASSRGQPTYSGANVLTF
CDR3 DNA: TGTGCCAGTAGTAGGGGACAGCCCACCTACTCTGGGGCCAACGTCCTGACTTTC

V gene: TRBV11-2
clone size: -
J gene: TRBJ2-4
D gene: -
CDR3 protein: CASSPTGQVQYF
CDR3 DNA: TGTGCCAGCAGCCCAACAGGGCAGGTTCAGTACTTC

V gene: TRBV19
clone size: -
J gene: TRBJ2-7
D gene: TRBD1
CDR3 protein: CASSRTWGQGGEQYF
CDR3 DNA: TGTGCCAGTAGTCGCACATGGGGACAGGGCGGCGAGCAGTACTTC

V gene: TRBV4-1
clone size: -
J gene: TRBJ1-4
D gene: -
CDR3 protein: CASSQVGTVEKLFF
CDR3 DNA: TGCGCCAGCAGCCAAGTCGGTACAGTAGAAAAACTGTTTTTT

V gene: TRBV7-3
clone size: -
J gene: TRBJ2-5
D gene: -
CDR3 protein: CASSLPGETQYF
CDR3 DNA: TGTGCCAGCAGCTTACCAGGCGAGACCCAGTACTTC

V gene: TRBV9
clone size: -
J gene: TRBJ1-2
D gene: -
CDR3 protein: CASSVLLQGTLIYGYTF
CDR3 DNA: TGTGCCAGCAGCGTGCTCTTACAGGGAACCCTAATATATGGCTACACCTTC

V gene: TRBV3-1/TRBV3-2
clone size: -
J gene: TRBJ1-3
D gene: -
CDR3 protein: CASSLRGTNTIYF
CDR3 DNA: TGTGCCAGCAGCCTGCGGGGGACAAACACCATATATTTT

V gene: TRBV5-1
clone size: once
J gene: TRBJ1-6
D gene: -
CDR3 protein: CASRVQGSTNSPLHF
CDR3 DNA: TGCGCCAGCAGGGTCCAGGGGTCTACTAATTCACCCCTCCACTTT

V gene: TRBV10-3
clone size: once
J gene: TRBJ1-2
D gene: TRBD1
CDR3 protein: CAIRRTGQGVRYTF
CDR3 DNA: TGTGCCATCAGAAGGACAGGCCAGGGTGTGCGCTACACCTTC

V gene: TRBV5-5
clone size: -
J gene: TRBJ1-2
D gene: -
CDR3 protein: CASSLGQYGYTF
CDR3 DNA: TGTGCCAGCAGCTTGGGACAGTATGGCTACACCTTC

V gene: TRBV6-5
clone size: -
J gene: TRBJ2-7
D gene: -
CDR3 protein: CASSYGDKQYF
CDR3 DNA: TGTGCCAGCAGTTATGGGGACAAGCAGTACTTC

V gene: TRBV2
clone size: -
J gene: TRBJ1-2
D gene: TRBD1
CDR3 protein: CASRHMTGEDGYTF
CDR3 DNA: TGTGCCAGCAGACACATGACAGGGGAGGATGGCTACACCTTC

V gene: TRBV6-1
clone size: -
J gene: TRBJ2-7
D gene: TRBD1
CDR3 protein: CASSPRDRGDEQYF
CDR3 DNA: TGTGCCAGCAGTCCCCGGGACAGGGGAGACGAGCAGTACTTC

V gene: TRBV18
clone size: -
J gene: TRBJ2-2
D gene: -
CDR3 protein: CASSPPFRTGELFF
CDR3 DNA: TGTGCCAGCTCACCACCCTTCCGCACCGGGGAGCTGTTTTTT

V gene: TRBV27
clone size: once
J gene: TRBJ2-5
D gene: -
CDR3 protein: CASSLGRQETQYF
CDR3 DNA: TGTGCCAGCAGCCTAGGTCGCCAAGAGACCCAGTACTTC

V gene: TRBV6-5
clone size: few
J gene: TRBJ2-7
D gene: -
CDR3 protein: CASRSDSTYEQYF
CDR3 DNA: TGTGCCAGCCGCTCGGACAGTACCTACGAGCAGTACTTC

V gene: TRBV2
clone size: -
J gene: TRBJ2-7
D gene: -
CDR3 protein: CASRRDNFEQYF
CDR3 DNA: TGTGCCAGCAGGAGGGACAATTTCGAGCAGTACTTC

V gene: TRBV4-2
clone size: -
J gene: TRBJ1-4
D gene: TRBD1
CDR3 protein: CASSQSPGTDNEKLFF
CDR3 DNA: TGTGCCAGCAGCCAATCCCCCGGGACAGATAATGAAAAACTGTTTTTT

V gene: TRBV10-3
clone size: -
J gene: TRBJ2-7
D gene: -
CDR3 protein: CAISESMGRASSYEQYF
CDR3 DNA: TGTGCCATCAGTGAGTCAATGGGCAGGGCCAGCTCCTACGAGCAGTACTTC

V gene: TRBV27
clone size: -
J gene: TRBJ1-1
D gene: -
CDR3 protein: CASSLQGLGTEAFF
CDR3 DNA: TGTGCCAGCAGTTTACAGGGCCTGGGCACTGAAGCTTTCTTT

V gene: TRBV5-1
clone size: -
J gene: TRBJ2-5
D gene: TRBD1
CDR3 protein: CASSSLWTGGQETQYF
CDR3 DNA: TGCGCCAGCAGCTCCTTGTGGACAGGGGGCCAAGAGACCCAGTACTTC

V gene: TRBV6-5
clone size: -
J gene: TRBJ1-2
D gene: TRBD1
CDR3 protein: CASRRGTGDYGYTF
CDR3 DNA: TGTGCCAGCAGGCGGGGTACAGGGGACTATGGCTACACCTTC